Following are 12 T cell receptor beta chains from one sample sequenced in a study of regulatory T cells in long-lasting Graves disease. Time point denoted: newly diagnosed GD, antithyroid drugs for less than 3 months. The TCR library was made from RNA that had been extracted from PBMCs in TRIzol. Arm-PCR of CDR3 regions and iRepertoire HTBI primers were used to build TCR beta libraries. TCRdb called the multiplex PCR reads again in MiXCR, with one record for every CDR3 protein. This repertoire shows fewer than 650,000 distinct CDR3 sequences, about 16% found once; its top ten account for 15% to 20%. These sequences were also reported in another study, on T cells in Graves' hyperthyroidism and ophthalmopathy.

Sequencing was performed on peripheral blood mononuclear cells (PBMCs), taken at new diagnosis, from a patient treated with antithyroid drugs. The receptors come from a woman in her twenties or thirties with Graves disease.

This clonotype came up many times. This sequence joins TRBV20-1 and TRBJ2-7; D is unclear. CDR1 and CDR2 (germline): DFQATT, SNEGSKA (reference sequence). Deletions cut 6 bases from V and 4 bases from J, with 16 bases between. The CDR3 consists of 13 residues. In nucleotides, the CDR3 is TGCAGTGCCATGTGGCCCGCTACGTACGAGCAGTACTTC. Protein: CSAMWPATYEQYF.

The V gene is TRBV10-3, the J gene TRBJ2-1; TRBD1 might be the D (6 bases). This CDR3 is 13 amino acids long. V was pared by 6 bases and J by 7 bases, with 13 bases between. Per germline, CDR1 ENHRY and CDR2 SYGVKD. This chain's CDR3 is CAIRATGPNEQFF. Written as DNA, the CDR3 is TGTGCCATCAGGGCGACAGGTCCAAATGAGCAGTTCTTC.

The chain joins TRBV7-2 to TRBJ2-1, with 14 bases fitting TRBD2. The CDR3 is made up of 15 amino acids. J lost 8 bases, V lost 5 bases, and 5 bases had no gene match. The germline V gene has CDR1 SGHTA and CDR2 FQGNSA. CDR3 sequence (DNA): TGTGCCAGCAGCCGTCCGGGACTAGCGGGAGATGAGCAGTTCTTC. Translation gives CASSRPGLAGDEQFF.

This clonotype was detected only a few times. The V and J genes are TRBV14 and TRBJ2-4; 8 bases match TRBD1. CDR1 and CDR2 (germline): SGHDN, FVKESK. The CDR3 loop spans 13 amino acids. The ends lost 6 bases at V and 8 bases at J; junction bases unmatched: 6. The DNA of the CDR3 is TGTGCCAGCAGTTTGACAGGGGCGGACATTCAGTACTTC. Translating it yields CASSLTGADIQYF.

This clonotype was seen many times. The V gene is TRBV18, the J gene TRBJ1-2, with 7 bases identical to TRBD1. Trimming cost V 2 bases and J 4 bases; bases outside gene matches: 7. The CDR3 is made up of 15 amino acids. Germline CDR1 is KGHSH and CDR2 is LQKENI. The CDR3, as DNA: TGTGCCAGCTCACCAAGTTCGGGACAGCTCTATGGCTACACCTTC. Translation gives CASSPSSGQLYGYTF.

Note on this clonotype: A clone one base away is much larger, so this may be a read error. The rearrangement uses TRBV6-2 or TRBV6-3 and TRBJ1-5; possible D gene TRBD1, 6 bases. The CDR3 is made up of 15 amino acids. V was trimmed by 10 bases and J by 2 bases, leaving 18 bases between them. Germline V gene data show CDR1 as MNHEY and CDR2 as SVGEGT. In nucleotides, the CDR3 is TGTGCCAACAGCGCCAGGGGTACGGGCAATCAGCCCCAGCATTTT. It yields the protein CANSARGTGNQPQHF.

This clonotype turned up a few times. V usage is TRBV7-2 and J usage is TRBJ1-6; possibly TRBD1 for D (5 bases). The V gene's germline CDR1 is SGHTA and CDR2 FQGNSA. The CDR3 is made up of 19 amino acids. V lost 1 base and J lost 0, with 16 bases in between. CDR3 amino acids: CASSLGDVGLSSYNSPLHF. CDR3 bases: TGTGCCAGCAGCTTAGGGGACGTAGGGTTAAGCTCCTATAATTCACCCCTCCACTTT.

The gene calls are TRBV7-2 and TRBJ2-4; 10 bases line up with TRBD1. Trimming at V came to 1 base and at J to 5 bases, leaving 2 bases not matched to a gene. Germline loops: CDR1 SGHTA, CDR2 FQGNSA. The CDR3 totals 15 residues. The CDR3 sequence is CASSLGGTGENIQYF. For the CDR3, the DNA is TGTGCCAGCAGCTTAGGAGGGACAGGGGAAAACATTCAGTACTTC.

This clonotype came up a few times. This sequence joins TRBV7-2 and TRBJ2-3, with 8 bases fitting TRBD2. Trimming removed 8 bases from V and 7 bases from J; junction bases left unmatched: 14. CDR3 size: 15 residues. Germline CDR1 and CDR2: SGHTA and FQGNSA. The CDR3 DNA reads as TGTGCCAGCCGAGGGGTAGCGGGAACCAACTATACGCAGTATTTT. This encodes CASRGVAGTNYTQYF.

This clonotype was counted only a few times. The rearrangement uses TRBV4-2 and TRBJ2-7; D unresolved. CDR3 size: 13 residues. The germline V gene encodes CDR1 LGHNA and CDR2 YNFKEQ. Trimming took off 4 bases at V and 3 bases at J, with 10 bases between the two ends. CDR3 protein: CASSPNDGYEQYF. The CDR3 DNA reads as TGTGCCAGCAGCCCCAATGACGGCTACGAGCAGTACTTC.

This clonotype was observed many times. DNA of the CDR3: TGTGCCTGGAGTGTCCAGGGGGCCAATCAGCCCCAGCATTTT. It translates to CAWSVQGANQPQHF. V and J are TRBV30 and TRBJ1-5; 8 bases map to TRBD1. This CDR3 has 14 amino acids. V trimming: 0 bases; J trimming: 3 bases; junction bases outside the gene matches: 1. In germline, CDR1 is GTSNPN, CDR2 SVGIG (reference sequence).

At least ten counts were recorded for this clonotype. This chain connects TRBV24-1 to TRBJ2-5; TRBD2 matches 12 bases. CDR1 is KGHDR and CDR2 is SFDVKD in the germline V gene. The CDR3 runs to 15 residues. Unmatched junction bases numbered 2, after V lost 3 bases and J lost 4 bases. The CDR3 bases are TGTGCCACCAGTGATGTACTAGCGGGAGGAGAGACCCAGTACTTC. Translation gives CATSDVLAGGETQYF.